The 11 T cell receptor beta chains in this list originate from one sample, sequenced in a study of breast tumors, draining lymph nodes, adjacent tissues. TCRdb itself ran the multiplex PCR reads through MiXCR, one entry per CDR3 protein. This repertoire shows about 230,000 distinct CDR3 sequences, less than 40% found once; its top ten account for 1.4%. Breast cancer patients provided tissue from their axillary draining lymph nodes. The sample was axillary lymph node tissue. The receptor set was obtained from a female donor with breast cancer. Some clones in this sample may be carry-over from other donors' samples.

At least ten counts were recorded for this clonotype. The genes are TRBV9 and TRBJ2-1, with 11 bases matching TRBD2. The CDR3 loop spans 16 amino acids. V lost 0 bases, J lost 9 bases, and 8 bases stayed unmatched. Germline V gene lookup returns CDR1 SGDLS and CDR2 YYNGEE. The CDR3 DNA is TGTGCCAGCAGCGTAGGGGGGGGGACTAGCGGACTTGAGCAGTTCTTC. This gives the protein CASSVGGGTSGLEQFF.

This clonotype was seen repeatedly, ten times or more. CDR3 amino acids: CASSLTNTGELFF. DNA for the CDR3: TGTGCCAGCAGCTTAACGAACACCGGGGAGCTGTTTTTT. The J gene is TRBJ2-2, the V gene TRBV7-9, with D uncertain. CDR1 SEHNR and CDR2 FQNEAQ come from the germline V gene (reference sequence). The CDR3 spans 13 residues. V was shortened by 2 bases and J by 0 bases, with 1 base between the two germline ends.

In this sample, this clonotype turned up many times. The V gene is TRBV4-3, the J gene TRBJ2-7, with 7 bases matching TRBD1. This CDR3 is 16 amino acids long. The V and J ends lost 4 bases and 7 bases, in that order; junction bases with no gene match: 16. Germline lookup yields CDR1 LGHNA and CDR2 YSLEER. CDR3 DNA sequence: TGCGCCAGCAGCCTCCAAGGACAGGACCCCCTGCGAGAGCAGTACTTC. It is translated as CASSLQGQDPLREQYF.

The chain joins TRBV2 to TRBJ1-5; a possible D gene is TRBD1 (5 bases). Germline lookup yields CDR1 SNHLY and CDR2 FYNNEI. The CDR3 is 14 residues long. Between the trimmed V and J ends, which lost 7 bases and 10 bases, there was a span of 20 bases. The CDR3 bases are TGTGCCAGCAAACAAAGAGGGCGGGGGGATCCCCAGCATTTT. As protein: CASKQRGRGDPQHF. Drawing the rest from reference TRBV2 and TRBJ1-5, the complete variable domain is EPEVTQTPSHQVTQMGQEVILRCVPISNHLYFYWYRQILGQKVEFLVSFYNNEISEKSEIFDDQFSVERPDGSNFTLKIRSTKLEDSAMYFCASKQRGRGDPQHFGDGTRLSIL.

This clonotype was detected ten times or more. The chain couples TRBV5-1 to TRBJ2-1, with D possibly TRBD2 on 5 matching bases. Between the trimmed V and J ends, which lost 4 bases and 10 bases, there was a span of 24 bases. The CDR3 spans 16 residues. From germline, CDR1 is SGHRS and CDR2 YFSETQ. The chain's CDR3 is CASSPLDPAGRIEQFF. The DNA of the CDR3 is TGCGCCAGCAGCCCTCTAGACCCCGCGGGCCGGATAGAGCAGTTCTTC.

This clonotype showed up many times. V and J are TRBV7-6 and TRBJ1-1; D may be TRBD1 (5 bases). V gave up 6 bases and J gave up 1 base, with 15 bases separating them. The CDR3 consists of 15 residues. Germline loops: CDR1 SGHVS, CDR2 FNYEAQ. The chain's CDR3 is CASRRTRGGNTEAFF. The CDR3 nucleotides read TGTGCCAGCAGACGTACCCGCGGGGGGAACACTGAAGCTTTCTTT.

J is TRBJ2-3 and V is TRBV5-1; 13 bases are shared with TRBD2. The germline gives CDR1 SGHRS, CDR2 YFSETQ. There are 16 residues in the CDR3. Losses at the gene ends were 3 bases for V and 6 bases for J; bases not matched to a gene: 7. CDR3 coding DNA: TGCGCCAGCAGCTCGACTAGCGGGAGGTCGAAGGATACGCAGTATTTT. Protein product: CASSSTSGRSKDTQYF.

The gene calls are TRBV7-8 and TRBJ2-7; TRBD2 might be the D (6 bases). Trimming left V 5 bases short and J 2 bases short, with 16 bases between. The CDR3 has 15 residues. The germline V gene encodes CDR1 SGHVS and CDR2 FQNEAQ. CDR3: CASSTGLLGPYEQYF. In DNA, the CDR3 is TGTGCCAGCAGCACGGGACTGCTTGGCCCCTACGAGCAGTACTTC. The whole variable domain, remainder taken from reference TRBV7-8 and TRBJ2-7, is GAGVSQSPRYKVAKRGQDVALRCDPISGHVSLFWYQQALGQGPEFLTYFQNEAQLDKSGLPSDRFFAERPEGSVSTLKIQRTQQEDSAVYLCASSTGLLGPYEQYFGPGTRLTVT.

There are many counts of this clonotype. This sequence joins TRBV4-1 and TRBJ2-3; D unresolved. The ends were cut back, 3 bases at V and 10 bases at J, with 11 bases in the middle. The CDR3 runs 12 residues. CDR1 MGHRA and CDR2 YSYEKL come from the germline V gene. This CDR3 reads CASSQIGRAQYF. The CDR3 region has the DNA TGCGCCAGCAGCCAGATCGGACGGGCGCAGTATTTT.

This clonotype appeared many times. The rearrangement uses TRBV3-1 and TRBJ1-2; a possible D gene is TRBD1 (6 bases). The CDR3 is 17 residues long. Germline lookup yields CDR1 LGHDT and CDR2 YNNKEL (reference sequence). V gave up 4 bases and J gave up 3 bases, with 21 bases separating them. CDR3 in DNA: TGTGCCAGCAGCCCTACGACACAGGTGGAGGGGGACTATGGCTACACCTTC. Translating gives CASSPTTQVEGDYGYTF. Supplemented by reference TRBV3-1 and TRBJ1-2, the full variable domain reads DTAVSQTPKYLVTQMGNDKSIKCEQNLGHDTMYWYKQDSKKFLKIMFSYNNKELIINETVPNRFSPKSPDKAHLNLHINSLELGDSAVYFCASSPTTQVEGDYGYTFGSGTRLTVV.

This chain links TRBV20-1 with TRBJ1-6, with D possibly matching TRBD1 (6 bases). CDR3 length: 13 amino acids. The V end was cut by 5 bases, the J end by 6 bases, with 11 bases between. The germline gives CDR1 DFQATT, CDR2 SNEGSKA (reference sequence). CDR3 sequence reads: CSAATGINSPLHF. CDR3 DNA: TGCAGTGCTGCAACAGGGATTAATTCACCCCTCCACTTT.